The rows below give T cell receptor beta chains drawn from one sample of a study of PD-1 blockade in mismatch repair-deficient tumors. Sequenced by immunoSEQ multiplex PCR; TCRdb stores in-frame clones only, minus some. Among about 16,000 clones, approximately 84% were seen once, and the ten largest hold under 20%. Sequenced here: PBMCs, sampled before pembrolizumab treatment. The source is an adult with mismatch repair-deficient cancer. Both conserved end residues are part of each CDR3. A D gene is named only where the DNA matches it firmly. Expanded clones get a size class; other rows say once, few or many, or leave the size out.

v_call	clone_size	d_call	j_call	cdr3_nt	cdr3_aa
TRBV19	.	.	TRBJ2-2	TGTGCCAGTAGTCCTAGGACCCCTTTGGAGGCCGGGGAGCTGTTTTTT	CASSPRTPLEAGELFF
TRBV4-1	.	TRBD2	TRBJ2-7	TGCGCCAGCAGCCAAACCCCTGGAGCGGGAGCCTACGAGCAGTACTTC	CASSQTPGAGAYEQYF
TRBV6-5	.	.	TRBJ2-2	TGTGCCAGCAGTTACGGTGGGGAGCTGTTTTTT	CASSYGGELFF
TRBV5-1	.	.	TRBJ1-1	TGCGCCAGCAGCTTGGCCCCCGGGGGGAACACTGAAGCTTTCTTT	CASSLAPGGNTEAFF
TRBV18	.	.	TRBJ2-7	TGTGCCAGCTCACCAGATTTGCGGCTAGCTGGTGGCGAGCAGTACTTC	CASSPDLRLAGGEQYF
TRBV5-4	.	TRBD2	TRBJ2-5	TGTGCCAGCAGCTTCGGCGGGAGTGAGGAGACCCAGTACTTC	CASSFGGSEETQYF
TRBV7-2	.	.	TRBJ2-3	TGTGCCAGCAGCTTAGGGTTAATGGGGCCAGATACGCAGTATTTT	CASSLGLMGPDTQYF
TRBV19	.	.	TRBJ2-7	TGTGCCAGTAAACTAGGGGCTGGGTCCTACGAGCAGTACTTC	CASKLGAGSYEQYF
TRBV6-6	.	TRBD1	TRBJ2-2	TGTGCCAGCAGGGTGACAGGGGGGAACACCGGGGAGCTGTTTTTT	CASRVTGGNTGELFF
TRBV13	.	TRBD2	TRBJ2-3	TGTGCCAGCAGCCCTATCCAATTAGCGGGAGTTATCACAGATACGCAGTATTTT	CASSPIQLAGVITDTQYF
TRBV4-3	.	TRBD2	TRBJ2-3	TGCGCCAGCAGCCAAGATAAGCGGGAGGTCCTCACAGATACGCAGTATTTT	CASSQDKREVLTDTQYF
TRBV11-1	.	.	TRBJ1-3	TGTGCCAGCAGCCCCGAAGTCTCCTCTGGAAACACCATATATTTT	CASSPEVSSGNTIYF
TRBV5-1	.	.	TRBJ2-5	TGCGCCAGCAGTCGAGGGGCCCAAGAGACCCAGTACTTC	CASSRGAQETQYF
TRBV11-2	few	.	TRBJ2-7	TGTGCCAGCAGCTGCCGGGACCGGACGTGGGAGCAGTACTTC	CASSCRDRTWEQYF
TRBV5-6	.	.	TRBJ2-5	TGTGCCAGCAGCCCTTTTGTCGGTCGGGAGACCCAGTACTTC	CASSPFVGRETQYF
TRBV11-2	few	.	TRBJ1-2	TGTGCCAGCAGCTTAGGTCCGACTACCGGGTATGGCTACACCTTC	CASSLGPTTGYGYTF
TRBV9	.	.	TRBJ2-2	TGTGCCAGCAGCGCCCCGGGACTCGGGAACACCGGGGAGCTGTTTTTT	CASSAPGLGNTGELFF
TRBV5-1	.	TRBD1	TRBJ1-2	TGCGCCAGCAGCTTGGGGCAGGGGGCCCCATATGGCTACACCTTC	CASSLGQGAPYGYTF
TRBV6-5	.	.	TRBJ2-5	TGTGCCAGCAGTTACTCGAGATCTAGCGTTGAGACCCAGTACTTC	CASSYSRSSVETQYF
TRBV4-3	.	.	TRBJ2-7	TGCGCCAGCAGCGAAGGCGTAACGGGAACCTACGAGCAGTACTTC	CASSEGVTGTYEQYF
TRBV4-3	.	TRBD2	TRBJ2-2	TGCGCCAGCAGCCAAGCAATAGCGGGAGTTTCCACCGGGGAGCTGTTTTTT	CASSQAIAGVSTGELFF
TRBV4-2	.	TRBD1	TRBJ1-1	TGTGCCAGCAGCCAAGATTCTGCAGGACAGGGTCGGACTGAAGCTTTCTTT	CASSQDSAGQGRTEAFF
TRBV2	.	.	TRBJ2-5	TGTGCCAGCAGGCGAGCCGAGACCCAGTACTTC	CASRRAETQYF